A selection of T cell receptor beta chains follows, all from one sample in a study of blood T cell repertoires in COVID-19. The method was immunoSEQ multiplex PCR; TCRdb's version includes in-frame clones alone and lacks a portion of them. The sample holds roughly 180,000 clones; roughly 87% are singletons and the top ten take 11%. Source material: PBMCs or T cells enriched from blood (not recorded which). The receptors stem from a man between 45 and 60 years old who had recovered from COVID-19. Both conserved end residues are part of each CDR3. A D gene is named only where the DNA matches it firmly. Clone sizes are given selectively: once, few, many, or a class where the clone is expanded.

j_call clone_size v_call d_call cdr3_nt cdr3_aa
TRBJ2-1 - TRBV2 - TGTGCCAGCAGTGAAGCGGCGGGGCAGGAGCAGTTCTTC CASSEAAGQEQFF
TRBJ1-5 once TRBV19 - TGTGCCAGTAGTCCAGACACCCAGACCCAGCATTTT CASSPDTQTQHF
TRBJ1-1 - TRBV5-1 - TGCGCCAGCAGCTTGACAGGGCGGAACACTGAAGCTTTCTTT CASSLTGRNTEAFF
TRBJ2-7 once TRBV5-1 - TGCGCCAGCCACGGAGGGGTTTCCGAGCAGTACTTC CASHGGVSEQYF
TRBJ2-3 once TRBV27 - TGTGCCAGCAGTCATAGCACAGATACGCAGTATTTT CASSHSTDTQYF
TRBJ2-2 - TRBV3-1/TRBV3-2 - TGTGCCAGCAGCCCTACTAGCCTAGGGACCGGGGAGCTGTTTTTT CASSPTSLGTGELFF
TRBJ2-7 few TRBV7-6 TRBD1 TGTGCCAGCAGCTTAGGACAGGGGGGCGACGAGCAGTACTTC CASSLGQGGDEQYF
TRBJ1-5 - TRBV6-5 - TGTGCCAGCAGTTACGTGGACATAGCCTATCAGCCCCAGCATTTT CASSYVDIAYQPQHF
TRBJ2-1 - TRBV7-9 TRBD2 TGTGCCAGCAGCTTAGTTCGGGCGGGAGTTGAGCAGTTCTTC CASSLVRAGVEQFF
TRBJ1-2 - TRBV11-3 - TGTGCCAGCAGCTTAGGGGGCAGGGCGAACTATGGCTACACCTTC CASSLGGRANYGYTF
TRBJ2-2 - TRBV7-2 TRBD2 TGTGCCAGCAAGTGGCGGGGGGATAACACCGGGGAGCTGTTTTTT CASKWRGDNTGELFF
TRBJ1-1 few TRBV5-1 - TGCGCCAGCAGCTGGGGCCGGGCCCCCCCTAACACTGAAGCTTTCTTT CASSWGRAPPNTEAFF
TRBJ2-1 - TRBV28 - TGTGCCAGCAGTTTATTACTGGAGCAGTTCTTC CASSLLLEQFF
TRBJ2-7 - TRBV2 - TGTGCCAGCGATACACCCAACTACGAGCAGTACTTC CASDTPNYEQYF
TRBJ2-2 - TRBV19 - TGTGCCAGTAGTATATATAGCAAGAACACCGGGGAGCTGTTTTTT CASSIYSKNTGELFF
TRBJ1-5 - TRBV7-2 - TGTGCCAGCAGCTTGGAGGGTGGAGGCAATCAGCCCCAGCATTTT CASSLEGGGNQPQHF
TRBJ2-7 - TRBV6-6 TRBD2 TGTGCCAGCACTCAATCGGGAGGGAAGGGGAGCGCCTACGAGCAGTACTTC CASTQSGGKGSAYEQYF
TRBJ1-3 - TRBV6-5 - TGTGCCAGCAGATTTACAGGAGACTCTGGAAACACCATATATTTT CASRFTGDSGNTIYF
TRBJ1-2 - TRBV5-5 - TGTGCCAGCAGCTTGGAGGGGCTAGCTAACTATGGCTACACCTTC CASSLEGLANYGYTF
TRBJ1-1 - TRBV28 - TGTGCCAGCAGCTTAGGGCGGGGCACTGAAGCTTTCTTT CASSLGRGTEAFF
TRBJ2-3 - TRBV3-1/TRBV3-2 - TGTGCCAGCAGCCAAGAACGTCTAGCGACCCGCACAGATACGCAGTATTTT CASSQERLATRTDTQYF
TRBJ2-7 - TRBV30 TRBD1 TGTGCCTGGAGGAGGACAGGGAACTCCTACGAGCAGTACTTC CAWRRTGNSYEQYF
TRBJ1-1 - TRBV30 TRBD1 TGTGCCTGGAGCCCCGGAGGGGGCCCGAACACTGAAGCTTTCTTT CAWSPGGGPNTEAFF
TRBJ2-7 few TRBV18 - TGTGCCAGCTCGACCAAAGGAGGTGAAGGCTCCTACGAGCAGTACTTC CASSTKGGEGSYEQYF
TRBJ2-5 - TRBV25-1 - TGTGCCAGCAGTGAAGGGGGCAACCAAGAGACCCAGTACTTC CASSEGGNQETQYF
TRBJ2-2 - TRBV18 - TGTGCCAGCCGACACCCCGGACAGAACACCGGGGAGCTGTTTTTT CASRHPGQNTGELFF
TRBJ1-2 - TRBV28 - TGTGCCAGCAGTCTCCGCAACGGGATCTATGGCTACACCTTC CASSLRNGIYGYTF
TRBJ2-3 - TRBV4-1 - TGCGCCAGCAGCCAAGCGGAGTCCACAGATACGCAGTATTTT CASSQAESTDTQYF
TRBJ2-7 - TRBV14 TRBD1 TGTGCCAGCAGCCCCCGGACAGGGAACGAGCAGTACTTC CASSPRTGNEQYF
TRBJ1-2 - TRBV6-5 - TGTGCCAGCAGTTTGAGGGTAGGAGGCCCTACCTATGGCTACACCTTC CASSLRVGGPTYGYTF
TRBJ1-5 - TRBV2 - TGTGCCAGCGCGAATACAGGGTCCAATCAGCCCCAGCATTTT CASANTGSNQPQHF
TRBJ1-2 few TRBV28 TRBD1 TGTGCCAGCAGTCGACCTCAGGGGGCGCGAGGCTACACCTTC CASSRPQGARGYTF
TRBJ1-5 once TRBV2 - TGTGCCGCCAACATGGGGATAGGGGCCAGTCAGCCCCAGCATTTT CAANMGIGASQPQHF
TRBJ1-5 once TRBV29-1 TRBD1 TGCAGCGTTGAAGCCACCATTTCGACTCCGGGACAGCATCAGCCCCAGCATTTT CSVEATISTPGQHQPQHF
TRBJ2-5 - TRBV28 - TGTGCCAGCAAACCAGGGGTCCAAGAGACCCAGTACTTC CASKPGVQETQYF
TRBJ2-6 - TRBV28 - TGTGCCAGCAGTTCGCACAACTCTGGGGCCAACGTCCTGACTTTC CASSSHNSGANVLTF
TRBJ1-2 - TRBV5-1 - TGCGCCAGCAGCCCCGGACAAGATACTAACTATGGCTACACCTTC CASSPGQDTNYGYTF
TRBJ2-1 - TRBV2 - TGTGCCAGCAGTGGCGGACTAAACAATGAGCAGTTCTTC CASSGGLNNEQFF
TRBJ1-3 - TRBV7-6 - TGTGCCAGCAGCTCATTAGGGGGTTCGGGAAACACCATATATTTT CASSSLGGSGNTIYF
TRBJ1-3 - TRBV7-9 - TGTGCCAGCAGCTTAAGGGCCAGGAGGACTGGAAACACCATATATTTT CASSLRARRTGNTIYF
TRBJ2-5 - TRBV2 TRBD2 TGTGCCACCCACCGGGAGCGGGGAGAGACCCAGTACTTC CATHRERGETQYF
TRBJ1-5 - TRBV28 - TGTGCCAGCAGTTTCTCGACAGGACGCAATCAGCCCCAGCATTTT CASSFSTGRNQPQHF
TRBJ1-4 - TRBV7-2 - TGTGCCAGCAGCTATCCACAGGGTGCTCAAGAAAAACTGTTTTTT CASSYPQGAQEKLFF